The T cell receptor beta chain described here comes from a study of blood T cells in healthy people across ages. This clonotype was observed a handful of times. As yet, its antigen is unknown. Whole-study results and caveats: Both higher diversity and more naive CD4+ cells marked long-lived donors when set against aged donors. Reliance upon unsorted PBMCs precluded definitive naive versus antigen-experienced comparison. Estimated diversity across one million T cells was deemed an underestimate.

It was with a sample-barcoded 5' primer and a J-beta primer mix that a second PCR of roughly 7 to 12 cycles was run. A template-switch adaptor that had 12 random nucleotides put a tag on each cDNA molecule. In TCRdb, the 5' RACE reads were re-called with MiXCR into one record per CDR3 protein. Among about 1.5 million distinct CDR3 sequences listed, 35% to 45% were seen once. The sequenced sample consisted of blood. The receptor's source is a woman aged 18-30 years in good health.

The CDR3 sequence is CASSLISDFTDTQYF. The DNA of the CDR3 is TGTGCCAGCAGCTTAATATCTGATTTCACAGATACGCAGTATTTT. The chain uses TRBV7-2 and TRBJ2-3; unclear D gene. Trimming left V 2 bases short and J 2 bases short, with 11 bases between. CDR1 and CDR2 from the germline V gene are SGHTA and FQGNSA. The CDR3 is made up of 15 amino acids. Together with reference TRBV7-2 and TRBJ2-3, the CDR3 gives the full variable domain: GAGVSQSPSNKVTEKGKDVELRCDPISGHTALYWYRQSLGQGLEFLIYFQGNSAPDKSGLPSDRFSAERTGGSVSTLTIQRTQQEDSAVYLCASSLISDFTDTQYFGPGTRLTVL.